The 26 T cell receptor beta chains below were found in one sample sequenced in a study of Ad26.COV2.S vaccination and SARS-CoV-2 variants (dated by TCRdb to about 2021). The meaning of the sample's treatment or condition label: about 20 received Ad26.COV2.S at low or high dose, single or two shots; 5 received placebo; per-sample allocation not given. For vaccine and placebo recipients, the sequenced repertoires came from samples collected on day 63 after the first injection. Receptors were amplified or captured by the immunoSEQ multiplex PCR assay. As stored in TCRdb, this immuneACCESS dataset retains in-frame rearrangements with V and J assigned. A fraction of the clones does not appear; measured against another copy, unresolved V genes explain less than half of the discrepancy, and the remainder lacks a known reason. The table for this sample lists under 400,000 clones; around 87% of them were counted only once. The ten top clones hold 3.4% of the sample.

The material was peripheral blood, obtained in a trial of Ad26.COV2.S vaccine versus placebo. The receptors derive from a person aged 18 to 59 who received the Ad26.COV2.S COVID-19 vaccine or a placebo.

V gene TRBV5-4 combines with J gene TRBJ1-1, with D possibly being TRBD1 (5 bases). In germline, CDR1 is SGHNT, CDR2 YYREEE (reference sequence). The CDR3 extends over 12 amino acids. Trimming shortened V by 0 bases and J by 11 bases, and 11 bases separated the two germline ends. The CDR3 protein is CASSLAPGVAFF. The CDR3 region has the DNA TGTGCCAGCAGCTTGGCCCCGGGGGTGGCTTTCTTT.

This chain connects TRBV5-4 to TRBJ1-6; D perhaps matches TRBD1 (5 bases). V was cut by 1 base and J by 2 bases, with 7 bases left in between. The germline V gene encodes CDR1 SGHNT and CDR2 YYREEE (reference sequence). The length of the CDR3 is 15 residues. CDR3 protein: CASSLRGAYNSPLHF. CDR3 in DNA: TGTGCCAGCAGCTTGAGGGGCGCCTATAATTCACCCCTCCACTTT.

CDR3: CASSPRDREPYNEQFF. The CDR3 DNA reads TGTGCCAGCAGCCCCCGAGACAGGGAACCCTACAATGAGCAGTTCTTC. The rearrangement joins TRBV7-9 to TRBJ2-1, with 7 bases that match TRBD1. The CDR3 loop spans 16 amino acids. Germline assignment: CDR1 SEHNR and CDR2 FQNEAQ (reference sequence). After removal of 5 bases from V and 2 bases from J, the junction contained 9 bases not matched to a gene.

The gene calls are TRBV5-8 and TRBJ1-1; D gene unclear. Germline V gives CDR1 SGHTS, CDR2 YDEGEE. The CDR3 has 12 amino acids. V lost 0 bases and J lost 5, with 5 bases in between. The CDR3 DNA follows: TGTGCCAGCAGCTTGGCGAGGACTGAAGCTTTCTTT. Residues: CASSLARTEAFF.

The rearrangement links TRBV27 to TRBJ1-4; D call uncertain. From germline, CDR1 is MNHEY and CDR2 SMNVEV (reference sequence). The ends were cut back, 2 bases at V and 3 bases at J, with 10 bases in the middle. This CDR3 spans 15 amino acids. This chain's CDR3 is CASSLGGRANEKLFF. CDR3 nucleotide sequence: TGTGCCAGCAGTTTAGGAGGGCGAGCTAATGAAAAACTGTTTTTT.

The chain links TRBV12-3 or TRBV12-4 to TRBJ2-2, with D possibly being TRBD2 (7 bases). V gave up 7 bases and J gave up 14 bases, with 20 bases separating them. The CDR3 has 13 residues. CDR3 DNA: TGTGCCAGCAATCAAGCCGGGGGGCAACGACTGTTTTTT. This translates into CASNQAGGQRLFF.

The count of this clone is one. V and J are TRBV5-3 and TRBJ2-5; the match to TRBD2 covers 10 bases. TRBV5-3 qualifies as an ORF whose function is uncertain. Trimming took 1 base from V and 3 from J; bases not matched to a gene: 6. The CDR3 length is 16 residues. The CDR3 region is CARSLIRLAGEETQYF. The DNA of the CDR3 is TGTGCCAGAAGCTTGATAAGGCTAGCGGGGGAAGAGACCCAGTACTTC.

The rearrangement uses TRBV30 and TRBJ2-1; TRBD2 matches 9 bases. Trimming at V came to 4 bases and at J to 5 bases, leaving 12 bases not matched to a gene. Looked up from germline, CDR1 is GTSNPN and CDR2 is SVGIG (reference sequence). There are 16 residues in the CDR3. CDR3 bases: TGTGCCTGGATGAATGAACGGGGACTAGCCAACAATGAGCAGTTCTTC. It specifies CAWMNERGLANNEQFF.

In the case of this clone: The junction departs from germline at one end; a sequencing error may be responsible. The rearrangement joins TRBV30 to TRBJ2-7, with D tentatively TRBD2 (6 bases). The CDR3 contains 14 residues. In germline, CDR1 is GTSNPN, CDR2 SVGIG (reference sequence). The CDR3 protein is CAWTRASETYGQYF. DNA for the CDR3: TGTGCCTGGACCCGGGCTAGCGAAACCTACGGGCAGTACTTC.

The chain recombines TRBV25-1 with TRBJ2-7; either TRBD1 or TRBD2 may supply D (5 bases each). V was pared by 8 bases and J by 3 bases, with 17 bases between. Germline-derived CDR1 and CDR2 are MGHDK and SYGVNS. This CDR3 has 14 residues. This CDR3 is CASGAGTQGYEQYF. As DNA, the CDR3 is TGTGCCAGCGGAGCAGGGACCCAGGGCTACGAGCAGTACTTC.

This chain connects TRBV27 to TRBJ2-7; perhaps D is TRBD1 or TRBD2 (5 bases each). The V gene lost 6 bases and the J gene lost 5 bases, with 17 bases spanning the gap. Germline loops: CDR1 MNHEY, CDR2 SMNVEV (reference sequence). The CDR3 extends over 14 amino acids. The CDR3, as DNA: TGTGCCAGCAGCCCTGGGACCGCGAGGGACGAGCAGTACTTC. Its protein is CASSPGTARDEQYF.

The CDR3 sequence is CASSLEEGQQPQHF. DNA of the CDR3: TGTGCCAGCAGCTTAGAGGAGGGACAGCAGCCCCAGCATTTT. The rearrangement uses TRBV7-2 and TRBJ1-5, with 7 bases matching TRBD1. In germline, CDR1 is SGHTA, CDR2 FQGNSA. After removal of 1 base from V and 7 bases from J, the junction contained 4 bases not matched to a gene. CDR3 length: 14 residues.

About this clone itself: The same CDR3 is also encoded by other DNA sequences in this sample. This sequence joins TRBV9 and TRBJ1-1; the D is unclear. V lost 0 bases and J lost 2, with 8 bases in between. This CDR3 region has 14 residues. CDR1 and CDR2 from the germline V gene are SGDLS and YYNGEE. The CDR3 loop is CASSVEVGNTEAFF. The CDR3 coding sequence is TGTGCCAGCAGCGTAGAGGTGGGTAACACTGAAGCTTTCTTT.

The chain has TRBV9 and TRBJ1-1; TRBD1 agrees at 10 bases. J gave up 10 bases and V 4 bases, and 7 bases lay outside the gene matches. From germline, CDR1 is SGDLS and CDR2 YYNGEE. The CDR3 contains 13 residues. The CDR3 DNA sequence: TGTGCCAGCAGCCCGGGGACAGGGGATGCAGCTTTCTTT. Translating gives CASSPGTGDAAFF.

This clone came up once. V is TRBV7-3 and J is TRBJ2-3; TRBD1 agrees at 7 bases. Per the germline V gene, CDR1 is SGHTA and CDR2 is FQGTGA. V lost 4 bases, J lost 2 bases, and 3 bases stayed unmatched. This CDR3 spans 14 amino acids. The CDR3 sequence: CASSSGQNTDTQYF. Here the CDR3 DNA reads TGTGCCAGCAGCTCGGGACAGAACACAGATACGCAGTATTTT.

The V call is TRBV2, the J call TRBJ1-2; possibly TRBD1 for D (5 bases). CDR1 is SNHLY, CDR2 FYNNEI, per germline. V was shortened by 0 bases and J by 3 bases, with 8 bases between the two germline ends. This CDR3 has 14 residues. DNA of the CDR3: TGTGCCAGCAGTGAAGCATGGGGACACTATGGCTACACCTTC. Encoded protein: CASSEAWGHYGYTF.

The chain combines TRBV4-2 with TRBJ2-1; 7 bases are a match to TRBD2. CDR1 and CDR2 from the germline V gene are LGHNA and YNFKEQ. Trimming cost V 4 bases and J 6 bases; bases outside gene matches: 6. There are 14 residues in the CDR3. CDR3 sequence: CASSPRLAGNEQFF. CDR3 sequence (DNA): TGTGCCAGCAGCCCCCGTTTAGCGGGCAATGAGCAGTTCTTC.

V gene TRBV20-1 combines with J gene TRBJ2-7; D not certain. Germline CDR1 and CDR2: DFQATT and SNEGSKA (reference sequence). CDR3 length: 11 amino acids. V was clipped by 5 bases and J by 1 base, with 6 bases between them. The CDR3 sequence: CSAPVSYEQYF. CDR3 sequence (DNA): TGCAGTGCTCCCGTATCCTACGAGCAGTACTTC.

The chain links TRBV6-5 to TRBJ2-7; TRBD1 agrees at 7 bases. With 0 bases clipped from V and 2 bases from J, the junction kept 4 bases outside the gene matches. The germline V gene encodes CDR1 MNHEY and CDR2 SVGAGI. The CDR3 is 15 amino acids. In nucleotides, the CDR3 is TGTGCCAGCAGTTACTCCCGGGACAGTCCCTACGAGCAGTACTTC. Protein sequence: CASSYSRDSPYEQYF.

This clone came up a few times. The rearrangement joins TRBV7-2 to TRBJ2-5; the D is unclear. V was cut by 1 base and J by 2 bases, with 5 bases left in between. Per the germline V gene, CDR1 is SGHTA and CDR2 is FQGNSA. The CDR3 covers 13 residues. The CDR3 sequence: CASSLVLQETQYF. The CDR3 coding sequence is TGTGCCAGCAGCTTAGTTCTGCAAGAGACCCAGTACTTC.

The DNA for the CDR3 is TGTGCCAGCAGTCAAAAAGGGACAGGGCTACTAGGCTACGAGCAGTACTTC. This encodes CASSQKGTGLLGYEQYF. V gene TRBV6-6 combines with J gene TRBJ2-7; 9 positions agree with TRBD1. This CDR3 is 17 amino acids long. CDR1 and CDR2 (germline): MNHNY, SVGAGI (reference sequence). V lost 5 bases, J lost 3 bases, and 14 bases stayed unmatched.

The chain couples TRBV6-6 to TRBJ1-2, with no clear D. The CDR3 sequence is 12 residues long. V was trimmed by 3 bases and J by 6 bases, leaving 8 bases between them. Germline V lookup: CDR1 MNHNY, CDR2 SVGAGI (reference sequence). The CDR3 DNA follows: TGTGCCAGCAGTTATCTCGGCGATGGCTACACCTTC. Residues: CASSYLGDGYTF.

The chain employs TRBV13 and TRBJ1-1; weak D call: TRBD1 (6 bases). CDR1 and CDR2 from the germline V gene are PRHDT and FYEKMQ (reference sequence). The length of the CDR3 is 16 residues. Trimming removed 4 bases at V and 1 base at J, with 16 bases between. CDR3 amino acids: CASSSLGVRGNTEAFF. The CDR3 nucleotides read TGTGCCAGCAGCTCCCTAGGAGTCAGGGGGAACACTGAAGCTTTCTTT.

The gene calls are TRBV27 and TRBJ1-4; 7 bases agree with TRBD1. This CDR3 contains 13 residues. Germline V gene data show CDR1 as MNHEY and CDR2 as SMNVEV (reference sequence). With V trimmed by 6 bases and J by 8 bases, 6 bases remained unmatched. This CDR3 reads CASRTGSEEKLFF. In nucleotides, the CDR3 is TGTGCCAGCAGGACAGGGAGTGAAGAAAAACTGTTTTTT.

The chain couples TRBV5-5 to TRBJ1-2; D remains unclear. CDR3 length: 14 amino acids. Trimming removed 0 bases at V and 1 base at J, with 7 bases between. CDR1 is SGHKS and CDR2 is YYEKEE in the germline V gene (reference sequence). CDR3: CASSLGHFNYGYTF. CDR3 bases: TGTGCCAGCAGCTTGGGACACTTTAACTATGGCTACACCTTC.

The rearrangement links TRBV18 to TRBJ2-7; TRBD1 is a possible D gene (6 bases). The CDR3 spans 14 residues. Germline V lookup: CDR1 KGHSH, CDR2 LQKENI. Trimming cost V 4 bases and J 0 bases, with 10 bases left between them. The CDR3 region is CASSLQGSSYEQYF. CDR3 nucleotides: TGTGCCAGCTCACTTCAGGGGAGCTCCTACGAGCAGTACTTC.